What follows are 3 T cell receptor beta chains derived from one specimen sequenced in a study of shared clonotypes between healthy human individuals (TCRdb year 2020). The method behind the library was the immunoSEQ multiplex PCR assay. TCRdb took over this immuneACCESS table, retaining in-frame rearrangements with V and J assigned. Such tables are incomplete; in checked studies, under half of the missing clones stem from an unresolved V gene, and the remainder is unexplained. This sample gives around 940,000 clones in total; less than 85% of them show up just once. Roughly 1.5% of the sample is held by the ten biggest clonotypes. Sequencing was done on a sample of memory CD4+ T cells sorted from blood. The cell subset or site label of this sample denotes: CD45RA-negative fraction. All receptors derive from a man aged 18 to 30 in good health.

The chain has TRBV19 and TRBJ1-4; D may be TRBD1 (5 bases). The CDR3 contains 15 residues. CDR1 LNHDA and CDR2 SQIVND come from the germline V gene (reference sequence). Trimming shortened V by 7 bases and J by 3 bases, and 15 bases separated the two germline ends. The CDR3 protein is CASNDRQNSNEKLFF. The CDR3 coding sequence is TGTGCCAGTAATGATCGACAGAATTCTAATGAAAAACTGTTTTTT.

This clone appeared a single time. The chain employs TRBV6-5 and TRBJ2-7, with a possible D match to TRBD2 (5 bases). The V gene's germline CDR1 is MNHEY and CDR2 SVGAGI. The CDR3 length is 15 residues. Trimming cost V 2 bases and J 1 base, with 12 bases left between them. The CDR3 spells CASSYGRVSSYEQYF. The CDR3 region has the DNA TGTGCCAGCAGTTACGGGCGGGTATCTTCCTACGAGCAGTACTTC.

The chain joins TRBV5-6 to TRBJ1-2; D unclear. The germline V gene encodes CDR1 SGHDT and CDR2 YYEEEE. Trimming removed 4 bases from V and 7 bases from J, with 17 bases in between. This CDR3 region has 14 residues. CDR3: CASSVAYEVSGYTF. The DNA of the CDR3 is TGTGCCAGCAGCGTGGCTTATGAGGTTTCTGGCTACACCTTC.